Given below is one T cell receptor (beta chain) in context. The target antigen is unknown. The data were taken from a study of early T cells in non-severe SARS-CoV-2 infection. Study as a whole: The input, bulk RNA from unsorted whole blood, was sequenced, and chains were unpaired.

The TCR library protocol attached unique molecular identifiers to the individual cDNA molecules. Each CDR3 protein is one row after TCRdb ran MiXCR on the 5' RACE reads. Of some 48,000 distinct CDR3 sequences listed, around 6.5% are singletons. Whole-study results and caveats: VDJdb-based annotation leaned toward anti-spike CD8 responses and missed private and CD4 specificities.

The CDR3 loop spans 15 amino acids. CDR1 is SQVTM, CDR2 ANQGSEA, per germline. Unmatched junction bases numbered 9, after V lost 2 bases and J lost 6 bases. This sequence joins TRBV29-1 and TRBJ1-2; 10 nucleotides line up with TRBD1. This TCR was recovered from an adult who was a healthcare worker with PCR-confirmed SARS-CoV-2 infection or an uninfected control (not recorded which). Here the sequenced sample was whole blood, taken at baseline. The CDR3 reads CSVEIGDRGQNGYTF. The CDR3 region has the DNA TGCAGCGTTGAAATTGGTGACAGGGGGCAAAATGGCTACACCTTC.